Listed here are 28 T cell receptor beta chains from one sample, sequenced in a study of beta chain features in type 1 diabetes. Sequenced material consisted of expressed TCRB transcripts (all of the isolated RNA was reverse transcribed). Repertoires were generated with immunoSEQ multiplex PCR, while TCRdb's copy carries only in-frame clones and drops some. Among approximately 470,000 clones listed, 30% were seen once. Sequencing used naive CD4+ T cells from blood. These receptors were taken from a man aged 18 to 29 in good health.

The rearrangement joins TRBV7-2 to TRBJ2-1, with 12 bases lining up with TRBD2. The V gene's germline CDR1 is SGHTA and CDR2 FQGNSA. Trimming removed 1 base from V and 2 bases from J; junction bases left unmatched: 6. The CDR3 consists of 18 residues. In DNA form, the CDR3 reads TGTGCCAGCAGCTTAGGACTAGCGGGAGAAGTCCCCTACAATGAGCAGTTCTTC. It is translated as CASSLGLAGEVPYNEQFF.

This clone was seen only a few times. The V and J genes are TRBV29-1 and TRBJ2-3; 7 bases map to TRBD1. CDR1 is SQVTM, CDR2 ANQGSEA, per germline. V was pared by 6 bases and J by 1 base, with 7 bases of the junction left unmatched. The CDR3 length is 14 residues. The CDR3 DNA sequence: TGCAGCGTAGACAGGGTGGGCCGCACAGATACGCAGTATTTT. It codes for CSVDRVGRTDTQYF.

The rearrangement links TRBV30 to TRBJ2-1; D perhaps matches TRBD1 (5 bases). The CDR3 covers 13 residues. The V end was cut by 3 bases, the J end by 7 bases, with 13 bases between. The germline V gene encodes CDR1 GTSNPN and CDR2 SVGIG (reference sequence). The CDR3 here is CAWRQSRENEQFF. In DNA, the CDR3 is TGTGCCTGGAGGCAAAGCAGGGAAAATGAGCAGTTCTTC.

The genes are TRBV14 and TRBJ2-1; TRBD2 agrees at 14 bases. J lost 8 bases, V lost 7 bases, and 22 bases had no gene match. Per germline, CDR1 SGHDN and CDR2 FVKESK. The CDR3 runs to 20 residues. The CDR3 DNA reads TGTGCCAGCAAGACCGGGACTAGCGGGAGACCCGCCAGGGCCGTATATGAGCAGTTCTTC. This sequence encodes CASKTGTSGRPARAVYEQFF.

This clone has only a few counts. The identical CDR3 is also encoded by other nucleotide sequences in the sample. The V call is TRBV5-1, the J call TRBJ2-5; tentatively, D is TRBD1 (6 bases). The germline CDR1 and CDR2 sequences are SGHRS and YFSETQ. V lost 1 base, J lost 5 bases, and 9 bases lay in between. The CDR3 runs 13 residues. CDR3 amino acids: CASSLTGPETQYF. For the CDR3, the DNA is TGCGCCAGCAGCTTGACAGGGCCGGAGACCCAGTACTTC.

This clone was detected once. CDR3 sequence reads: CASSAQGALWEKLFF. The DNA for the CDR3 is TGTGCCAGCAGCGCGCAGGGGGCGCTCTGGGAAAAACTGTTTTTT. The chain employs TRBV9 and TRBJ1-4, with TRBD1 identical over 8 bases. CDR3 size: 15 residues. V was pared by 3 bases and J by 8 bases, with 9 bases of the junction left unmatched. The germline gives CDR1 SGDLS, CDR2 YYNGEE.

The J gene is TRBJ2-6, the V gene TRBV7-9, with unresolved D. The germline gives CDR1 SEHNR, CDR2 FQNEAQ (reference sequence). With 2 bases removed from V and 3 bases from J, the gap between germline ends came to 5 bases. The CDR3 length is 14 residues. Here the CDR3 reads CASSLRGGANVLTF. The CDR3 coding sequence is TGTGCCAGCAGCTTACGAGGTGGGGCCAACGTCCTGACTTTC. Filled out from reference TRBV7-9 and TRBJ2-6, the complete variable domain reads DTGVSQNPRHKITKRGQNVTFRCDPISEHNRLYWYRQTLGQGPEFLTYFQNEAQLEKSRLLSDRFSAERPKGSFSTLEIQRTEQGDSAMYLCASSLRGGANVLTFGAGSRLTVL.

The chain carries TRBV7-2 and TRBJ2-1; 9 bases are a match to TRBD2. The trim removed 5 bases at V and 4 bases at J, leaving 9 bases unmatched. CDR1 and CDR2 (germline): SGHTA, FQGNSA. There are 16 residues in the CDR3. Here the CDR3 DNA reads TGTGCCAGCAGCCCAAGGACTAGCGTCCCTTACAATGAGCAGTTCTTC. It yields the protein CASSPRTSVPYNEQFF.

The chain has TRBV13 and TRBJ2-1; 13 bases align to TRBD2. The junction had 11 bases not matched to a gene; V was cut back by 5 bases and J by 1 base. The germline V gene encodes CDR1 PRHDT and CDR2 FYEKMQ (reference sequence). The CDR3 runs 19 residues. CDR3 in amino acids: CASSTWTSGSGASYNEQFF. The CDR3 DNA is TGTGCCAGCAGCACGTGGACTAGCGGGAGCGGGGCGTCCTACAATGAGCAGTTCTTC. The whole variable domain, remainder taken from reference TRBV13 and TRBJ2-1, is AAGVIQSPRHLIKEKRETATLKCYPIPRHDTVYWYQQGPGQDPQFLISFYEKMQSDKGSIPDRFSAQQFSDYHSELNMSSLELGDSALYFCASSTWTSGSGASYNEQFFGPGTRLTVL.

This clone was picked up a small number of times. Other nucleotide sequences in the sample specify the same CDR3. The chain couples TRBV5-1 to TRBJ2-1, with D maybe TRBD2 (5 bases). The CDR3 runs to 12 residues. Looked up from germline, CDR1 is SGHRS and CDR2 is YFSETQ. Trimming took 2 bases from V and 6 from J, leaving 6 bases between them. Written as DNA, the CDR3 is TGCGCCAGCAGCTTCAGCGGCAATGAGCAGTTCTTC. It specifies CASSFSGNEQFF.

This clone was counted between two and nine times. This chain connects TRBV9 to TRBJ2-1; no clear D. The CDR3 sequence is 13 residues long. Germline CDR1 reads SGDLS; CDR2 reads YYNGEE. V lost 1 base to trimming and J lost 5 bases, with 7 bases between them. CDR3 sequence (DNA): TGTGCCAGCAGCGTATCCTACAACAATGAGCAGTTCTTC. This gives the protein CASSVSYNNEQFF.

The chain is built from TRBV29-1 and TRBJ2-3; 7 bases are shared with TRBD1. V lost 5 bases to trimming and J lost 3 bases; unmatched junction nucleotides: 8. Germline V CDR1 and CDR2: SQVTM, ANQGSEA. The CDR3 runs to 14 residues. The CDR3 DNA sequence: TGCAGCGTTCATTCGGACAGGTTAACAGATACGCAGTATTTT. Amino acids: CSVHSDRLTDTQYF.

The CDR3 loop is CASRFSGRAHNEQFF. The CDR3 DNA reads as TGTGCCAGCAGATTCAGCGGGAGGGCCCACAATGAGCAGTTCTTC. V is TRBV2 and J is TRBJ2-1; TRBD2 matches at 10 bases. This CDR3 has 15 amino acids. Germline V gene data show CDR1 as SNHLY and CDR2 as FYNNEI. V shed 6 bases and J 5 bases; nucleotides not matched to a gene: 7.

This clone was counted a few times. CDR3 sequence: CASSQLLAGGSETQYF. Here the CDR3 DNA reads TGTGCCAGCAGCCAGCTACTAGCGGGAGGGAGTGAGACCCAGTACTTC. The chain has TRBV4-2 and TRBJ2-5; 13 nucleotides line up with TRBD2. The CDR3 totals 16 residues. Germline CDR1 is LGHNA and CDR2 is YNFKEQ. With V trimmed by 3 bases and J by 5 bases, 6 bases remained unmatched.

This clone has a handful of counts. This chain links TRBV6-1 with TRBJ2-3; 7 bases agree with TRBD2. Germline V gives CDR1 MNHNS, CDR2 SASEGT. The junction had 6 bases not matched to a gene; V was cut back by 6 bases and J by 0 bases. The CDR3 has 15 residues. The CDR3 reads CASSSSGASTDTQYF. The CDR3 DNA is TGTGCCAGCAGCTCCAGCGGGGCTAGCACAGATACGCAGTATTTT.

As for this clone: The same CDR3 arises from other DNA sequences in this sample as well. In DNA, the CDR3 is TGTGCCAGCAGTTTATCTGGGTCTGGGGCCAACGTCCTGACTTTC. Translation gives CASSLSGSGANVLTF. The chain carries TRBV28 and TRBJ2-6; no definite D call. Germline values: CDR1 MDHEN, CDR2 SYDVKM. Trimming shortened V by 1 base and J by 1 base, and 5 bases separated the two germline ends. The CDR3 runs to 15 residues.

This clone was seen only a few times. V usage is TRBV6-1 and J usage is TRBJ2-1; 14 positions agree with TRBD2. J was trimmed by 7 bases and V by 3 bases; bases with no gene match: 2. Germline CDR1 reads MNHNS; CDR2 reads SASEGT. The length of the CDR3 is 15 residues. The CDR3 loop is CASSDWTSGRNEQFF. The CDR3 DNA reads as TGTGCCAGCAGTGACTGGACTAGCGGGAGGAATGAGCAGTTCTTC.

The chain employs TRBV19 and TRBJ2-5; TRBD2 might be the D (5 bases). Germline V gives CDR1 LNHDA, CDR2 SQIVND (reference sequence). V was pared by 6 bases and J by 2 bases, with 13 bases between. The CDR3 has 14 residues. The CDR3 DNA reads TGTGCCAGTAGAAGAGAGGGTGGACAAGAGACCCAGTACTTC. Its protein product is CASRREGGQETQYF.

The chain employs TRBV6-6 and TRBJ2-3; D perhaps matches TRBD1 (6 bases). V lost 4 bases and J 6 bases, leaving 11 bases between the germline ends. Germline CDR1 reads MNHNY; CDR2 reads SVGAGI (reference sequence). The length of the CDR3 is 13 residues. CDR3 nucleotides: TGTGCCAGCAGTTTCCACAGGGCGGATACGCAGTATTTT. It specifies CASSFHRADTQYF.

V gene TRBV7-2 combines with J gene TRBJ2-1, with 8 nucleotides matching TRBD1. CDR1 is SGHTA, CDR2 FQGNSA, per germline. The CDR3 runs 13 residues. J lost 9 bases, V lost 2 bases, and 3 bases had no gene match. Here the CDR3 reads CASSLPGGGEQFF. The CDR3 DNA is TGTGCCAGCAGCTTACCAGGGGGCGGTGAGCAGTTCTTC.

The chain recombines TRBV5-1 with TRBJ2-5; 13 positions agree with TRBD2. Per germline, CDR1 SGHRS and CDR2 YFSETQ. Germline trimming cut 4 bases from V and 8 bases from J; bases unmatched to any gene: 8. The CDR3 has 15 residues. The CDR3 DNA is TGCGCCAGCAGCCCTTCCGGGACTAGCGGGAATACCCAGTACTTC. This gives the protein CASSPSGTSGNTQYF.

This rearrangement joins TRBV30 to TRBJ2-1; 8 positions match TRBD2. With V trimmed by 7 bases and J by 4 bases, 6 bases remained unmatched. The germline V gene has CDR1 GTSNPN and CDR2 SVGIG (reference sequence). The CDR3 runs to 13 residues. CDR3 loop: CASSGPTYNEQFF. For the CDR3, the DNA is TGTGCCTCTAGCGGGCCTACTTACAATGAGCAGTTCTTC.

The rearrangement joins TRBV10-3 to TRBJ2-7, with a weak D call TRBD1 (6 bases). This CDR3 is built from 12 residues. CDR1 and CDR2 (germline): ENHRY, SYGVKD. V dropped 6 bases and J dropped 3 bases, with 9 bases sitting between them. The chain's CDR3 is CAIRQGNYEQYF. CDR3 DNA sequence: TGTGCCATCAGGCAGGGGAACTACGAGCAGTACTTC.

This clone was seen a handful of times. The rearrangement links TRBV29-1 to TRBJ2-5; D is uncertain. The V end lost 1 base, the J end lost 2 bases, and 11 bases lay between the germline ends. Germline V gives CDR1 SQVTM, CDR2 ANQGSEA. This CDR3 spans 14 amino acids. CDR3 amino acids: CSVEAARRQETQYF. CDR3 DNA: TGCAGCGTTGAAGCGGCCAGGCGGCAAGAGACCCAGTACTTC.

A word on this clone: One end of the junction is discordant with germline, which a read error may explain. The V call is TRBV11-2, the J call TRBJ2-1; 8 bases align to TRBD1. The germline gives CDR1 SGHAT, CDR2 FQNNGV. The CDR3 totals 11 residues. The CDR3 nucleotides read TGTGCCAGCAGCTCCGGACAGGGTAAACTCTTC. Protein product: CASSSGQGKLF.

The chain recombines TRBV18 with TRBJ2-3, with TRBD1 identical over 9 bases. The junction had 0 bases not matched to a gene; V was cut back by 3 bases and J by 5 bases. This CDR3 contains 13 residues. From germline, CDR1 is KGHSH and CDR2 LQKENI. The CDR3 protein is CASSPDRGDTQYF. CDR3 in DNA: TGTGCCAGCTCACCGGACAGGGGAGATACGCAGTATTTT.

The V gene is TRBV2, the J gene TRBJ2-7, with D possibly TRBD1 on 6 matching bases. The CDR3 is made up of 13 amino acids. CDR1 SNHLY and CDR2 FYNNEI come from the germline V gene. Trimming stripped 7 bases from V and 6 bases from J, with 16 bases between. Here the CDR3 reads CASNADRKVEQYF. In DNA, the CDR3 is TGTGCCAGCAACGCCGACAGGAAGGTCGAGCAGTACTTC.

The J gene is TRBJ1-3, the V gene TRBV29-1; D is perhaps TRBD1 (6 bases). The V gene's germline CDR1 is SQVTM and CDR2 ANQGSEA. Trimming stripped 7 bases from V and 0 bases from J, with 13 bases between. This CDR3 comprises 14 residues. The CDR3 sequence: CSASGGRSGNTIYF. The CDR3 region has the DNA TGCAGCGCCTCCGGGGGCCGCTCTGGAAACACCATATATTTT.